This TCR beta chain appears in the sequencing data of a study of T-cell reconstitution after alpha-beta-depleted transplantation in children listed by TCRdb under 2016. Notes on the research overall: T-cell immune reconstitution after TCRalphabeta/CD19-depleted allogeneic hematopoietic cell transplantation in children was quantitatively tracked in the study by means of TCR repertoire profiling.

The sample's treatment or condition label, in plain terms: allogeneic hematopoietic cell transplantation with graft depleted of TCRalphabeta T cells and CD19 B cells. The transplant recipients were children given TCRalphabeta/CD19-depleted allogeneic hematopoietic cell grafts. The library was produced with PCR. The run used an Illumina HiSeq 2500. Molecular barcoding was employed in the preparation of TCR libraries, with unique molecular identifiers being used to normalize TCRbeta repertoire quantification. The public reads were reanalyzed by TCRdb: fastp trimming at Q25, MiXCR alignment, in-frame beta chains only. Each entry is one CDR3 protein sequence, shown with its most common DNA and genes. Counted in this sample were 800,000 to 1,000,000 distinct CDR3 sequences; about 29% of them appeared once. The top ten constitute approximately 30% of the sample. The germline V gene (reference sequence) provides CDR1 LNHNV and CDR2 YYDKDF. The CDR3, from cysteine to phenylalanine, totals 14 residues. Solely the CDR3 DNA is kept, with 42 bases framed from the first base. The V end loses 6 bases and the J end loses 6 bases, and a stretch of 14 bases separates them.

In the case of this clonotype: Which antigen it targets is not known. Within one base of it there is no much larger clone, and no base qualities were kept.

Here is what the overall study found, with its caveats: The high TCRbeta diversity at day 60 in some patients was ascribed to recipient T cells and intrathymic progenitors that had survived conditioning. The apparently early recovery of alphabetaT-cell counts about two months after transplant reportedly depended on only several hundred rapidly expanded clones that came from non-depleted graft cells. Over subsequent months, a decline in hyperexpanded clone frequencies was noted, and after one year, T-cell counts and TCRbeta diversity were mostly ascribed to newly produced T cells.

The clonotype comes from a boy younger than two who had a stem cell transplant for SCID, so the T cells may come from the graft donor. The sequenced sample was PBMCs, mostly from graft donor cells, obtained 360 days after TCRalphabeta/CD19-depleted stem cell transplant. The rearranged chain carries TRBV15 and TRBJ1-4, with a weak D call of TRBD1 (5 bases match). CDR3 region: CATRGEQTDEKLFF. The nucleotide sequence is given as TGTGCCACCAGGGGGGAACAGACCGATGAAAAACTGTTTTTT.